This T cell receptor (beta chain) derives from a study of cytomegalovirus exposure and HLA in healthy donors. Whole-study context: Within the Caucasian-associated ancestry cluster were 65% to 85% of the 398 genotyped donors.

The PCR was carried out with 60 Vbeta primers and 13 Jbeta primers. Data came from immunoSEQ multiplex PCR; TCRdb stores just in-frame clones and leaves some out. The profile shows 130,000 or so clones, around 59% of them singletons. The CDR3 extends over 14 amino acids. J gave up 5 bases and V 5 bases, and 6 bases lay outside the gene matches. Germline loops: CDR1 LNHDA, CDR2 SQIVND (reference sequence). Sequences were obtained from PBMCs. The chain links TRBV19 to TRBJ1-2; 9 nucleotides align to TRBD1. This sequence originates from a male donor in good health and CMV-seronegative. The CDR3 DNA reads as TGTGCCAGTAGTCCAACAGGGGGCGAGTATGGCTACACCTTC. Translation: CASSPTGGEYGYTF.